This T cell receptor (beta chain) is from a study of blood T cells in healthy people across ages. Broader study findings: The long-lived group displayed more naive CD4+ cells, plus higher diversity, than the aged donors did.

As regards this clonotype: Its target is not known.

Primers used in a second PCR of about 7 to 12 cycles were a sample-barcoded 5' primer and a J-beta primer mix. The authors tagged each cDNA molecule using a template-switch adaptor with 12 random nucleotides. TCRdb analysed the 5' RACE reads with MiXCR anew, one entry per CDR3 protein. The profile shows roughly 800,000 distinct CDR3 sequences, 58% of them singletons. Per sample, at least 5 micrograms of total RNA were extracted. The V and J ends lost 0 bases and 0 bases, in that order; junction bases with no gene match: 9. This CDR3 has 17 residues. Germline assignment: CDR1 DFQATT and CDR2 SNEGSKA (reference sequence).

The sequencing input was blood. This sequence joins TRBV20-1 and TRBJ1-1; 8 bases fit TRBD1. This receptor was taken from a man younger than 40 in good health. The CDR3, as DNA: TGCAGTGCTAGAGATCTGCGACAGGGGCTGGTGAACACTGAAGCTTTCTTT. It yields the protein CSARDLRQGLVNTEAFF.